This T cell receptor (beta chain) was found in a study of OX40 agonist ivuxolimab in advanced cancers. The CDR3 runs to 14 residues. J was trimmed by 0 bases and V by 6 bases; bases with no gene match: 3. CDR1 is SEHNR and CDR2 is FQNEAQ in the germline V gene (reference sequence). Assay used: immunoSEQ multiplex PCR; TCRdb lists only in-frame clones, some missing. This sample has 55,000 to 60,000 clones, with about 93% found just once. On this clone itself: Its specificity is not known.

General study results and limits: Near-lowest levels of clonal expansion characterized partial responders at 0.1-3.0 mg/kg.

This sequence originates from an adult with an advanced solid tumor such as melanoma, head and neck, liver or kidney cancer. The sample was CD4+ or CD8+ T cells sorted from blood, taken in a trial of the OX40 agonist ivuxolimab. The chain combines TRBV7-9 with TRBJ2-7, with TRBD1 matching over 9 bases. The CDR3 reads CASRRQGGSYEQYF. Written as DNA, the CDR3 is TGTGCCAGCAGAAGACAGGGGGGCTCCTACGAGCAGTACTTC.